These 4 T cell receptor beta chains share one sample of origin, sequenced in a study of blood T cell repertoires in COVID-19. Only in-frame clones appear in the TCRdb table, and some are missing; sequencing was by immunoSEQ multiplex PCR. Among about 140,000 clones listed, roughly nine tenths were seen once. Sample: peripheral blood. The receptors here all came from a woman in her fifties or sixties with active COVID-19.

The chain recombines TRBV9 with TRBJ2-3; D is possibly TRBD2 (5 bases). The CDR3 length is 13 residues. Germline V gene lookup returns CDR1 SGDLS and CDR2 YYNGEE. V was pared by 1 base and J by 6 bases, with 9 bases between. DNA for the CDR3: TGTGCCAGCAGCGTATCTGTAGCGGATACGCAGTATTTT. Translation gives CASSVSVADTQYF. Looking up the rest from reference TRBV9 and TRBJ2-3 gives the full variable domain: DSGVTQTPKHLITATGQRVTLRCSPRSGDLSVYWYQQSLDQGLQFLIQYYNGEERAKGNILERFSAQQFPDLHSELNLSSLELGDSALYFCASSVSVADTQYFGPGTRLTVL.

CDR3 nucleotide sequence: TGTGCCAGCAGCCAAGTCGGAACAGGGACGGGCTATGGCTACACCTTC. Its translation: CASSQVGTGTGYGYTF. V and J are TRBV3-1 (or the pseudogene TRBV3-2) and TRBJ1-2, with D maybe TRBD1 (6 bases). V was trimmed by 1 base and J by 4 bases, leaving 16 bases between them. CDR3 length: 16 amino acids. CDR1 LGHDT and CDR2 YNNKEL come from the germline V gene (reference sequence).

The chain joins TRBV11-1 to TRBJ2-5; the D gene is possibly TRBD2 (5 bases). The CDR3 spans 13 residues. Germline V gene data show CDR1 as SGHAT and CDR2 as FQDESV (reference sequence). The V and J ends lost 5 bases and 5 bases respectively, with 12 bases between them. This chain's CDR3 is CASSARTGETQYF. CDR3 in DNA: TGTGCCAGCAGCGCTCGAACGGGGGAGACCCAGTACTTC.

The chain uses TRBV7-3 and TRBJ2-2; 7 nucleotides match TRBD1. The V and J ends lost 5 bases and 8 bases, in that order; junction bases with no gene match: 11. The CDR3 contains 15 residues. From germline, CDR1 is SGHTA and CDR2 FQGTGA. The CDR3 loop reads CASSPRDSLNGELFF. CDR3 DNA: TGTGCCAGCAGCCCACGGGACAGCCTAAATGGGGAGCTGTTTTTT.